The clone carrying this T cell receptor (beta chain) was found once. These data belong to a study of T cell changes during pregnancy in multiple sclerosis. Assay: immunoSEQ multiplex PCR; the TCRdb copy retains only in-frame clones and omits some. The top ten clones hold under 7% of a sample with fewer than 60,000 clones, 95% of them seen once. The CDR3 length is 17 residues. In germline, CDR1 is SGDLS, CDR2 YYNGEE. J was trimmed by 1 base and V by 0 bases; bases with no gene match: 6. This specimen consisted of CD8+ T cells from peripheral blood mononuclear cells, obtained in the first trimester of pregnancy. V gene TRBV9 combines with J gene TRBJ2-5; 10 bases agree with TRBD1. The receptor comes from a female donor with multiple sclerosis, enrolled in a pregnancy study. CDR3 protein: CASSVEGGTGAQETQYF. The CDR3 bases are TGTGCCAGCAGCGTAGAGGGGGGGACAGGGGCCCAAGAGACCCAGTACTTC. The full variable domain, in which reference TRBV9 and TRBJ2-5 provide the parts outside the CDR3, is DSGVTQTPKHLITATGQRVTLRCSPRSGDLSVYWYQQSLDQGLQFLIQYYNGEERAKGNILERFSAQQFPDLHSELNLSSLELGDSALYFCASSVEGGTGAQETQYFGPGTRLLVL.